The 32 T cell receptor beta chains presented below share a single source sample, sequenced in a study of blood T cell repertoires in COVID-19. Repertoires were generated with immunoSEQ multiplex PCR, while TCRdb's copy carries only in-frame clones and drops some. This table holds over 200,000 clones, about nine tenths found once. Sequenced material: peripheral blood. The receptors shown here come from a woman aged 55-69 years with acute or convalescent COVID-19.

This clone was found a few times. The CDR3 sequence: CASFKGSGRKEQYF. DNA for the CDR3: TGTGCCAGCTTTAAGGGTAGCGGGAGAAAGGAGCAGTACTTC. The chain uses TRBV28 and TRBJ2-7; 9 positions agree with TRBD2. CDR3 length equals 14 residues. V gave up 8 bases and J gave up 7 bases; unmatched junction bases: 12. Germline CDR1 is MDHEN and CDR2 is SYDVKM.

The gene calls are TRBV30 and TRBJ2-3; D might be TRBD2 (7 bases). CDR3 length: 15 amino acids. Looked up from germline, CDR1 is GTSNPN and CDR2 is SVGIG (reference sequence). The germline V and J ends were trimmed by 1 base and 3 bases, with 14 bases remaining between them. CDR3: CAWSDVRGRTDTQYF. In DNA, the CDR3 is TGTGCCTGGAGTGATGTGCGGGGGCGGACAGATACGCAGTATTTT.

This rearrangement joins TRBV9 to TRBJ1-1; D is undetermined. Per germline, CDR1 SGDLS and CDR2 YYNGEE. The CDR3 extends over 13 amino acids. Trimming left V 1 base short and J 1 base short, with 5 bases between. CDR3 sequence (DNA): TGTGCCAGCAGCGTACAGGCGAACACTGAAGCTTTCTTT. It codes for CASSVQANTEAFF.

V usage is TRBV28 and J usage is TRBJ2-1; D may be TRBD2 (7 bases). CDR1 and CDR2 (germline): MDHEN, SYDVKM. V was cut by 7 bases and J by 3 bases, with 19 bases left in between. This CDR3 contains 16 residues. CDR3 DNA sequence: TGTGCCAGCACCGAAGGAGGGGGGGGATACTACAATGAGCAGTTCTTC. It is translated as CASTEGGGGYYNEQFF.

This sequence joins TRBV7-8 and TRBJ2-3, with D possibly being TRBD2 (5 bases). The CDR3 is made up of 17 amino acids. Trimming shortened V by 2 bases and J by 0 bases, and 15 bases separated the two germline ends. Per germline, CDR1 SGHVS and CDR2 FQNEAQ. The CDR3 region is CASSLRGTRTSTDTQYF. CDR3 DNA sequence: TGTGCCAGCAGCTTAAGAGGAACGAGGACTAGCACAGATACGCAGTATTTT.

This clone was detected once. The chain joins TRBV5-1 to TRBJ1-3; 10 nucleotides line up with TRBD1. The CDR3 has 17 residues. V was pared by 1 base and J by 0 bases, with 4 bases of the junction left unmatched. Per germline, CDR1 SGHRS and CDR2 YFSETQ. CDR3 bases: TGCGCCAGCAGCTTGTGGGGACAGGGGAGCTCTGGAAACACCATATATTTT. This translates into CASSLWGQGSSGNTIYF.

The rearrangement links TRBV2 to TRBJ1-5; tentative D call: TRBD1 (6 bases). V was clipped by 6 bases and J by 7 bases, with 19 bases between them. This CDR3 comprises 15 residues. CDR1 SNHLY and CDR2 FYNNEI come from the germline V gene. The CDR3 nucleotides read TGTGCCAGCAGAGCGACAGGTTATGACAAACAGCCCCAGCATTTT. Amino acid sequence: CASRATGYDKQPQHF. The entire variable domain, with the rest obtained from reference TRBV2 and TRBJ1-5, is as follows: EPEVTQTPSHQVTQMGQEVILRCVPISNHLYFYWYRQILGQKVEFLVSFYNNEISEKSEIFDDQFSVERPDGSNFTLKIRSTKLEDSAMYFCASRATGYDKQPQHFGDGTRLSIL.

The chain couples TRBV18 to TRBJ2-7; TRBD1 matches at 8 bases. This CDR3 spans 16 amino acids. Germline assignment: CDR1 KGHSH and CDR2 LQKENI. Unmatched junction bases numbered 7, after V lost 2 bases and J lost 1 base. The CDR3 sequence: CASSPSPGTGSYEQYF. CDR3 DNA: TGTGCCAGCTCACCATCGCCCGGGACAGGATCCTACGAGCAGTACTTC.

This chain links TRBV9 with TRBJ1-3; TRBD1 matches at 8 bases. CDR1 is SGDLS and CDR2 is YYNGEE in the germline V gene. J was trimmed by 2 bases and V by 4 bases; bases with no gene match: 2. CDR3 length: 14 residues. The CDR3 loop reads CASSLQGAGNTIYF. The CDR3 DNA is TGTGCCAGCAGCTTACAGGGGGCTGGAAACACCATATATTTT.

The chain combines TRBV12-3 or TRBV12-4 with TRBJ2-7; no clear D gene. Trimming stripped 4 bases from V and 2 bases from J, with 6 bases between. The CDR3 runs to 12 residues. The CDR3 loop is CASSSLTYEQYF. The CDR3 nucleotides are TGTGCCAGCAGTTCCCTTACCTACGAGCAGTACTTC.

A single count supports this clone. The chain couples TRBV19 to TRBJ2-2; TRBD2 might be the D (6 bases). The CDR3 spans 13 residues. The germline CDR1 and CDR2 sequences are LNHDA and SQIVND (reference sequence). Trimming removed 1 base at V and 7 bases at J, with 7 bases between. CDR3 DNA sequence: TGTGCCAGTAGTATAGCTAGCGTCGGGGAGCTGTTTTTT. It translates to CASSIASVGELFF.

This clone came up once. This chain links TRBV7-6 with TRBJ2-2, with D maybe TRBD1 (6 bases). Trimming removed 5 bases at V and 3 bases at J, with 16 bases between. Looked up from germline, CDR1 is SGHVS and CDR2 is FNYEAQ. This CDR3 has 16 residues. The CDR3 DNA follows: TGTGCCAGCAGCCTCAGTTCTAGGGGGTACACCGGGGAGCTGTTTTTT. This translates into CASSLSSRGYTGELFF.

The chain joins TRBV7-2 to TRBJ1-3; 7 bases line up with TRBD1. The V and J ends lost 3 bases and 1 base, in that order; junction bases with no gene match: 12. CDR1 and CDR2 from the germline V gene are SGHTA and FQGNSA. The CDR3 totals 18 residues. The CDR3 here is CASSFGRQGIESGNTIYF. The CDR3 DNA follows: TGTGCCAGCAGCTTTGGAAGACAGGGTATAGAATCTGGAAACACCATATATTTT.

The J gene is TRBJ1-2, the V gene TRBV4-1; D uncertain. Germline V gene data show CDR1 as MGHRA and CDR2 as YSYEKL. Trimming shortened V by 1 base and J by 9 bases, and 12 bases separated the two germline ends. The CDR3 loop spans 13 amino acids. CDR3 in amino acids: CASSQARAVSYTF. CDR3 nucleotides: TGCGCCAGCAGCCAAGCCCGAGCGGTTAGCTACACCTTC.

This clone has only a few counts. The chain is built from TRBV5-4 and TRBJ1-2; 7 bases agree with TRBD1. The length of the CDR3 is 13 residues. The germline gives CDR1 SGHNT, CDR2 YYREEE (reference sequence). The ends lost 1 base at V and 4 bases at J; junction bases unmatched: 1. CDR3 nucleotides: TGTGCCAGCAGCTTGAACAGGGGCTATGGCTACACCTTC. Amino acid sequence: CASSLNRGYGYTF.

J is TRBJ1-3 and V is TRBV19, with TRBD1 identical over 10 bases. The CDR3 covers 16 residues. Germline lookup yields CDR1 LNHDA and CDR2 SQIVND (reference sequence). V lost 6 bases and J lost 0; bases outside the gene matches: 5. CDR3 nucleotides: TGTGCCAGTAGGCGACAGGGGGCAGGCTCTGGAAACACCATATATTTT. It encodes CASRRQGAGSGNTIYF.

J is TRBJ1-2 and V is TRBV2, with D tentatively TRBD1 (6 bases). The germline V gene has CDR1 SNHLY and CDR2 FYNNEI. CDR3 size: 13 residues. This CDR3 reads CATQGGARRGYTF. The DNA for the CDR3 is TGTGCTACTCAAGGGGGGGCTCGTCGTGGCTACACCTTC.

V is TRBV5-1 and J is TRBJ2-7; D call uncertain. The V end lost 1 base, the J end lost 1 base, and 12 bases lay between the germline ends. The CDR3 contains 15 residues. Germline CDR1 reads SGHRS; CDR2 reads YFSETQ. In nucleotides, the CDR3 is TGCGCCAGCAGCTTGCTGGGTGGAGTGTCCTACGAGCAGTACTTC. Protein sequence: CASSLLGGVSYEQYF.

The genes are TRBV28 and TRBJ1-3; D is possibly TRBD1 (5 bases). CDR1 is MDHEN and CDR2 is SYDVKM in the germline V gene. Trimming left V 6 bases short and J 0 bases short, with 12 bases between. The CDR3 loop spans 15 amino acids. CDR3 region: CASSRPTVSGNTIYF. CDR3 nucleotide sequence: TGTGCCAGCAGCCGACCGACAGTCTCTGGAAACACCATATATTTT.

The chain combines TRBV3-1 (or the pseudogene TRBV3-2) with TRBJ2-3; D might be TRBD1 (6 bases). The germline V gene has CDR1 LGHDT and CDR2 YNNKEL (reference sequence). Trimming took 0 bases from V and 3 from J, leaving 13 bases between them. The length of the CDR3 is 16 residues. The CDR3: CASSQDWGRGTDTQYF. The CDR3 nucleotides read TGTGCCAGCAGCCAAGATTGGGGGCGCGGTACAGATACGCAGTATTTT.

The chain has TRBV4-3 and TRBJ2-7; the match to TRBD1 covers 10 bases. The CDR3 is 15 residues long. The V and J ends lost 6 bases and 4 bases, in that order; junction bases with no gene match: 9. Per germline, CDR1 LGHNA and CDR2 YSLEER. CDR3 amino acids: CASSPQGTGAYEQYF. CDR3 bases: TGCGCCAGCAGTCCCCAAGGGACAGGGGCTTACGAGCAGTACTTC.

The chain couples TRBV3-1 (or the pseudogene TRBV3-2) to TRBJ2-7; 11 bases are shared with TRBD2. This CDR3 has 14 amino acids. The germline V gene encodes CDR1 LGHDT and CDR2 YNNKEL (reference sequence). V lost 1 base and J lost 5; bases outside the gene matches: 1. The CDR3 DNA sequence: TGTGCCAGCAGCCAAGGGGGACTAGCGGACGAGCAGTACTTC. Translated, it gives CASSQGGLADEQYF.

The CDR3 DNA reads as TGTGCCAGCAGCCAACTAGCGGGGATGAACACCGGGGAGCTGTTTTTT. Amino acid sequence: CASSQLAGMNTGELFF. The rearrangement links TRBV6-6 to TRBJ2-2; 10 positions match TRBD2. CDR3 length equals 16 residues. The V gene end was trimmed by 6 bases and the J gene end by 1 base; junction bases not matched to a gene: 5. Germline V gene data show CDR1 as MNHNY and CDR2 as SVGAGI (reference sequence).

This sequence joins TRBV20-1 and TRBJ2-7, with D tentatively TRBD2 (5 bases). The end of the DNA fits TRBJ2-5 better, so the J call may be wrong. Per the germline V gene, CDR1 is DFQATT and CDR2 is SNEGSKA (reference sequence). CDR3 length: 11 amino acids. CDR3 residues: CSAEEQETQYF. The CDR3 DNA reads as TGCAGTGCGGAGGAACAAGAGACCCAGTACTTC.

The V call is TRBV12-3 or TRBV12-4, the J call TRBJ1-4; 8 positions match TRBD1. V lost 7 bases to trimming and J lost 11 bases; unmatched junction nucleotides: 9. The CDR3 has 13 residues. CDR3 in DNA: TGTGCCAGCACCGTAGACAGGGGTGGGAAACTGTTTTTT. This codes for CASTVDRGGKLFF.

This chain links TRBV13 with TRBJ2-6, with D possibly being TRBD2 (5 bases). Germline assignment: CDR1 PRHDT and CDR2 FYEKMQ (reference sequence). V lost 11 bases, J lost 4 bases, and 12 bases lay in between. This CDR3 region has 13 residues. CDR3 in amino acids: CALRRGGANVLTF. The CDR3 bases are TGTGCCCTCAGAAGAGGGGGGGCCAACGTCCTGACTTTC.

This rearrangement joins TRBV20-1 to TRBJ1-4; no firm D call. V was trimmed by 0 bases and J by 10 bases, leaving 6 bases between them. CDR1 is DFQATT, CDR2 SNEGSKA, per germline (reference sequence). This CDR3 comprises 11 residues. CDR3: CSARDSRKLFF. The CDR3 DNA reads TGCAGTGCTAGAGATTCGAGAAAACTGTTTTTT.

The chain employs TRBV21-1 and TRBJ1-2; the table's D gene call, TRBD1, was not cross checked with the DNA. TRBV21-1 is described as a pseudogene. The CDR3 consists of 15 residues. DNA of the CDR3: TGTGCCAGCAGCAAAGGTGGCAGGGGGGACTATGGCTACACCTTC. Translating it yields CASSKGGRGDYGYTF.

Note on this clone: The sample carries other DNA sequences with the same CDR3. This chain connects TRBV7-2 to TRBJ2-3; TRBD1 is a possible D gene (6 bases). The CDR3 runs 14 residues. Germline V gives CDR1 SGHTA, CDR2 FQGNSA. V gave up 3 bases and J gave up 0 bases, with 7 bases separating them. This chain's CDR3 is CASSFRGSTDTQYF. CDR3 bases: TGTGCCAGCAGCTTTAGGGGGAGCACAGATACGCAGTATTTT.

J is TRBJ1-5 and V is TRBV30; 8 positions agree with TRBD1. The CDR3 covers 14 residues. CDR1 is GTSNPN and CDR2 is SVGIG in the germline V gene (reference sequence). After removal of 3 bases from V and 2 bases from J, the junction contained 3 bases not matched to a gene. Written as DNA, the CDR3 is TGTGCCTGGAGGACGACAGGGGGCAATCAGCCCCAGCATTTT. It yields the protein CAWRTTGGNQPQHF.

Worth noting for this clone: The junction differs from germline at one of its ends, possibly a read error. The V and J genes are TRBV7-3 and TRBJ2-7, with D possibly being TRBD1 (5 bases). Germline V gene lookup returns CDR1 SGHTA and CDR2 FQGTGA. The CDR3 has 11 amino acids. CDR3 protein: CASSLMAEQVF. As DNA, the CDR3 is TGTGCCAGCAGCTTAATGGCGGAACAGGTTTTC.

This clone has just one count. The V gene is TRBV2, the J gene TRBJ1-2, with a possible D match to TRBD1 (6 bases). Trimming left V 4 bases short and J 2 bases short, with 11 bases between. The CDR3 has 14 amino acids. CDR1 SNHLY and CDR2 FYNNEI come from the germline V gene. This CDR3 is CASSGATGNYGYTF. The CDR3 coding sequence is TGTGCCAGCAGTGGAGCCACAGGGAACTATGGCTACACCTTC.